A single sample is the source of the 17 T cell receptor beta chains below, sequenced in a study of cytomegalovirus exposure and HLA in healthy donors. The PCR had 60 Vbeta and 13 Jbeta primers. Profiling relied on immunoSEQ multiplex PCR, and the TCRdb table lists in-frame clones only, not all of them. Found here are 150,000 to 200,000 clones, 70% to 80% of them singletons; the top ten hold about 1.5%. The source material was PBMCs. All receptors derive from a young man in good health and CMV-seronegative.

This clone occurred once. The chain carries TRBV10-3 and TRBJ1-1; D perhaps matches TRBD1 (6 bases). V dropped 9 bases and J dropped 7 bases, with 18 bases sitting between them. CDR3 size: 13 residues. Germline V gives CDR1 ENHRY, CDR2 SYGVKD. Here the CDR3 reads CAIGTHSGGEAFF. The CDR3 nucleotides are TGTGCCATTGGGACACACAGTGGCGGTGAAGCTTTCTTT.

The chain joins TRBV4-3 to TRBJ2-3; no reliable D call. With 1 base removed from V and 1 base from J, the gap between germline ends came to 3 bases. The length of the CDR3 is 13 residues. Germline CDR1 and CDR2: LGHNA and YSLEER. The CDR3 spells CASSQAGTDTQYF. Written as DNA, the CDR3 is TGCGCCAGCAGCCAAGCCGGCACAGATACGCAGTATTTT.

The V gene is TRBV6-5, the J gene TRBJ1-1; 9 bases match TRBD1. The J segment lost 5 bases and the V segment lost 5 bases, leaving 9 bases of the junction unmatched. Germline V CDR1 and CDR2: MNHEY, SVGAGI. The CDR3 extends over 15 amino acids. CDR3 bases: TGTGCCAGCAGTCACAAACAGGGGGCGGATACTGAAGCTTTCTTT. This sequence encodes CASSHKQGADTEAFF.

This clone has a handful of counts. The chain carries TRBV4-3 and TRBJ2-1, with 11 positions matching TRBD2. V was clipped by 1 base and J by 13 bases; unmatched bases: 12. Per germline, CDR1 LGHNA and CDR2 YSLEER. The CDR3 covers 16 residues. The CDR3 nucleotides read TGCGCCAGCAGCCAAGTATCACTAGCGGGAGTAGAGGAACAGTTCTTC. Translation gives CASSQVSLAGVEEQFF.

The sample holds a few counts of this clone. The CDR3 DNA reads as TGTGCCAGCAGAAACGACATAAATAATGAAAAACTGTTTTTT. As protein: CASRNDINNEKLFF. The genes are TRBV2 and TRBJ1-4, with D unresolved. V lost 6 bases, J lost 4 bases, and 12 bases lay in between. There are 14 residues in the CDR3. Germline V lookup: CDR1 SNHLY, CDR2 FYNNEI.

This chain links TRBV7-3 with TRBJ2-7, with TRBD2 matching over 8 bases. The CDR3 spans 15 residues. Germline CDR1 and CDR2: SGHTA and FQGTGA. Trimming removed 5 bases from V and 5 bases from J; junction bases left unmatched: 11. The DNA of the CDR3 is TGTGCCAGCAGCCCAATCGGGGCGCGGGGGGACGAGCAGTACTTC. The encoded protein is CASSPIGARGDEQYF.

The table lists this clone with a count of one. The chain uses TRBV7-3 and TRBJ2-1; D is possibly TRBD2 (6 bases). The V gene lost 2 bases and the J gene lost 3 bases, with 11 bases spanning the gap. Germline V gene lookup returns CDR1 SGHTA and CDR2 FQGTGA. The CDR3 is made up of 15 amino acids. CDR3 loop: CASSLGTGVYNEQFF. Written as DNA, the CDR3 is TGTGCCAGCAGCTTAGGGACGGGAGTCTACAATGAGCAGTTCTTC.

The chain joins TRBV15 to TRBJ2-7; weak D call: TRBD1 (5 bases). The germline V and J ends were trimmed by 5 bases and 0 bases, with 8 bases remaining between them. The CDR3 runs to 13 residues. Germline CDR1 reads LNHNV; CDR2 reads YYDKDF (reference sequence). The CDR3 here is CATSGDSSYEQYF. CDR3 sequence (DNA): TGTGCCACCAGCGGCGACAGCTCCTACGAGCAGTACTTC.

Remarks on this clone: The sample holds other DNA sequences that translate to the same CDR3. The rearrangement links TRBV29-1 to TRBJ2-7; 10 nucleotides align to TRBD1. Germline CDR1 SQVTM, CDR2 ANQGSEA. With 6 bases clipped from V and 2 bases from J, the junction kept 1 base outside the gene matches. The length of the CDR3 is 12 residues. CDR3 sequence (DNA): TGCAGCGTGGGACAGGGGACCTACGAGCAGTACTTC. Protein: CSVGQGTYEQYF.

The CDR3 DNA follows: TGTGCCAGCAGCTTTGACAGGGTAAATGAGCAGTTCTTC. Encoded protein: CASSFDRVNEQFF. The gene calls are TRBV11-1 and TRBJ2-1, with 7 positions matching TRBD1. This CDR3 comprises 13 residues. Germline values: CDR1 SGHAT, CDR2 FQDESV (reference sequence). J gave up 7 bases and V 3 bases, and 3 bases lay outside the gene matches.

In its sample, this clone was seen a few times. The J gene is TRBJ1-2, the V gene TRBV5-1, with TRBD1 as a possible D gene (5 bases). Trimming shortened V by 2 bases and J by 6 bases, and 17 bases separated the two germline ends. CDR1 and CDR2 (germline): SGHRS, YFSETQ. CDR3 size: 15 residues. DNA for the CDR3: TGCGCCAGCAGCTTCCGGCGGGGGACTTTGGATGGCTACACCTTC. Translation: CASSFRRGTLDGYTF.

This sequence joins TRBV4-2 and TRBJ1-1, with TRBD1 matching over 7 bases. Trimming took 1 base from V and 2 from J; bases not matched to a gene: 10. The CDR3 extends over 17 amino acids. CDR1 and CDR2 from the germline V gene are LGHNA and YNFKEQ. In DNA, the CDR3 is TGTGCCAGCAGCCAAGCCGGCCTAGGGACAGCTAACACTGAAGCTTTCTTT. Translating gives CASSQAGLGTANTEAFF.

The J gene is TRBJ2-3, the V gene TRBV6-5; no reliable D call. The V and J ends lost 5 bases and 5 bases respectively, with 14 bases between them. There are 14 residues in the CDR3. Germline V gives CDR1 MNHEY, CDR2 SVGAGI. CDR3 amino acids: CASSTLRSRDTQYF. The CDR3 coding sequence is TGTGCCAGCAGTACCCTTCGGTCCCGAGATACGCAGTATTTT.

The chain combines TRBV6-9 with TRBJ1-3; the D gene is possibly TRBD1 (5 bases). The CDR3 runs 16 residues. Germline CDR1 is MNHGY and CDR2 is SVAAGI. Trimming removed 6 bases at V and 4 bases at J, with 19 bases between. CDR3 sequence: CASSQADRARGNTIYF. The CDR3 bases are TGTGCCAGCAGCCAGGCAGACAGAGCTCGGGGAAACACCATATATTTT.

This clone was picked up one time. The gene calls are TRBV6-5 and TRBJ2-1, with TRBD1 matching 8 bases. CDR1 and CDR2 (germline): MNHEY, SVGAGI. Trimming cost V 6 bases and J 3 bases; bases outside gene matches: 7. The CDR3 sequence is 15 residues long. The CDR3 DNA follows: TGTGCCAGCAGCGTCCTTACAGGGGGCTACAATGAGCAGTTCTTC. Its translation is CASSVLTGGYNEQFF.

V and J are TRBV4-3 and TRBJ2-2; D is ambiguous. The CDR3 is 17 residues long. Per the germline V gene, CDR1 is LGHNA and CDR2 is YSLEER. Trimming shortened V by 1 base and J by 3 bases, and 15 bases separated the two germline ends. CDR3 in amino acids: CASSQVSVNADTGELFF. The CDR3 DNA follows: TGCGCCAGCAGCCAAGTTTCGGTCAACGCGGACACCGGGGAGCTGTTTTTT.

This clone was counted a few times. CDR3 DNA: TGTGCCACGAGCGAGACAGGGACCGGGGAGCTGTTTTTT. Amino acid sequence: CATSETGTGELFF. This rearrangement joins TRBV6-4 to TRBJ2-2; 7 nucleotides match TRBD1. The CDR3 loop spans 13 amino acids. V shed 10 bases and J 5 bases; nucleotides not matched to a gene: 7. Germline lookup yields CDR1 MRHNA and CDR2 SNTAGT.